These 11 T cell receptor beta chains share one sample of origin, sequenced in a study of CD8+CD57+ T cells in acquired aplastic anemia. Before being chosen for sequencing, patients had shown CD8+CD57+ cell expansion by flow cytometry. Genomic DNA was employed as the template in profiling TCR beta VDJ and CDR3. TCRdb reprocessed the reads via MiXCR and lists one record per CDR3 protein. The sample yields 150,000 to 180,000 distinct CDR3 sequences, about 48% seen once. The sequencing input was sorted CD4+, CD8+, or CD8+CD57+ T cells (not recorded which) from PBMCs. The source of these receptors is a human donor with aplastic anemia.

For the CDR3, the DNA is TGTGCCACCAGTCCCGGGACAGAGATAGATACGCAGTATTTT. Translation: CATSPGTEIDTQYF. V and J are TRBV24-1 and TRBJ2-3; 7 bases are a match to TRBD1. From germline, CDR1 is KGHDR and CDR2 SFDVKD. The CDR3 has 14 amino acids. V was clipped by 6 bases and J by 5 bases; unmatched bases: 7.

CDR3 coding DNA: TGTGCCAGCGCTGGGACAGGGAATTCACCCCTCCACTTT. This sequence encodes CASAGTGNSPLHF. The rearrangement links TRBV25-1 to TRBJ1-6; TRBD1 agrees at 9 bases. Germline CDR1 reads MGHDK; CDR2 reads SYGVNS. The V and J ends lost 8 bases and 7 bases, in that order; junction bases with no gene match: 3. There are 13 residues in the CDR3.

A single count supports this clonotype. CDR3 amino acids: CASSLGDSLSDEQYF. The CDR3 DNA follows: TGTGCCAGCAGCTTGGGGGACAGCTTGTCCGACGAGCAGTACTTC. The rearrangement joins TRBV25-1 to TRBJ2-7; 7 nucleotides line up with TRBD1. Germline V gene lookup returns CDR1 MGHDK and CDR2 SYGVNS. V shed 6 bases and J 5 bases; nucleotides not matched to a gene: 13. The CDR3 has 15 amino acids.

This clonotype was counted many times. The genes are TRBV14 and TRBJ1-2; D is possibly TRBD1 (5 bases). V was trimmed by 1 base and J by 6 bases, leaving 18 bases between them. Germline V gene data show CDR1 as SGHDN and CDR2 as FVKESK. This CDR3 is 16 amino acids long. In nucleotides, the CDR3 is TGTGCCAGCAGCCAAGTTATGGGGGGAGGAGATCATGGCTACACCTTC. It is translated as CASSQVMGGGDHGYTF. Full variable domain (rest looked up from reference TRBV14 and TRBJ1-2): EAGVTQFPSHSVIEKGQTVTLRCDPISGHDNLYWYRRVMGKEIKFLLHFVKESKQDESGMPNNRFLAERTGGTYSTLKVQPAELEDSGVYFCASSQVMGGGDHGYTFGSGTRLTVV.

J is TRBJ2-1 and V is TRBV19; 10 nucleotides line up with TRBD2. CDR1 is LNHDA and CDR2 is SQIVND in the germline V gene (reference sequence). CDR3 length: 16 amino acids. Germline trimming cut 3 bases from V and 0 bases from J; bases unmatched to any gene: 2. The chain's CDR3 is CASSIASGSSYNEQFF. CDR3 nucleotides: TGTGCCAGTAGTATCGCTAGCGGGAGCTCCTACAATGAGCAGTTCTTC.

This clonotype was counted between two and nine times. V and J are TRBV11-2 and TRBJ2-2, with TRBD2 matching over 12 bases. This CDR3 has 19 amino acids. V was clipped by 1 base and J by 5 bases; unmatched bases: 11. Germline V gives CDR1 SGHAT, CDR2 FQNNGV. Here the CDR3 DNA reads TGTGCCAGCAGCTTAGGGACTAGCGGGGACCCCCGGTGGACCGGGGAGCTGTTTTTT. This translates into CASSLGTSGDPRWTGELFF.

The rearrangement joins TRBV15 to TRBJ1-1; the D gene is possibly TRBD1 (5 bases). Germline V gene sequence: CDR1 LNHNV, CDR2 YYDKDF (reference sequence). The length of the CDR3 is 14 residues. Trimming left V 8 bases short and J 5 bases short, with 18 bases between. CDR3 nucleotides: TGTGCCACCGGAGTAAACCCAGGGAAAACTGAAGCTTTCTTT. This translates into CATGVNPGKTEAFF. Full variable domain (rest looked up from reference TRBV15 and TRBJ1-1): DAMVIQNPRYQVTQFGKPVTLSCSQTLNHNVMYWYQQKSSQAPKLLFHYYDKDFNNEADTPDNFQSRRPNTSFCFLDIRSPGLGDTAMYLCATGVNPGKTEAFFGQGTRLTVV.

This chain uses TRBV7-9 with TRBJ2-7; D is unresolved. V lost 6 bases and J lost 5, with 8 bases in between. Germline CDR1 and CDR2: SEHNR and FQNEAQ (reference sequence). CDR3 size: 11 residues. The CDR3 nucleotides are TGTGCCAGCAGTAGTCTAGACGAGCAGTACTTC. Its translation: CASSSLDEQYF.

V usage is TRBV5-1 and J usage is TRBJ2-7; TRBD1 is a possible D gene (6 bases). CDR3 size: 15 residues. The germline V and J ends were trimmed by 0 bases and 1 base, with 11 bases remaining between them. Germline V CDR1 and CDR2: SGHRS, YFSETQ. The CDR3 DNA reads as TGCGCCAGCAGCTTGGGGCAGGGGATATCCTACGAGCAGTACTTC. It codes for CASSLGQGISYEQYF.

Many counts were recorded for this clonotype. The CDR3 DNA reads as TGCGCCAGCAGCCAAGTGGGGTCGGGCACAGATACGCAGTATTTT. Its translation is CASSQVGSGTDTQYF. V is TRBV4-1 and J is TRBJ2-3; D is uncertain. Trimming pared 1 base from V and 1 base from J, leaving 9 bases between. From germline, CDR1 is MGHRA and CDR2 YSYEKL. This CDR3 contains 15 residues.

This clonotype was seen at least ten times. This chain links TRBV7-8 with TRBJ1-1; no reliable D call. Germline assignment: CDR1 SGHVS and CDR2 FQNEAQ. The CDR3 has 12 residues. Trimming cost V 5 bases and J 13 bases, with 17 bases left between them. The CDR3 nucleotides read TGTGCCAGCAGCCTCCCCCCAGGAGACTATTTCTTT. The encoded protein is CASSLPPGDYFF.